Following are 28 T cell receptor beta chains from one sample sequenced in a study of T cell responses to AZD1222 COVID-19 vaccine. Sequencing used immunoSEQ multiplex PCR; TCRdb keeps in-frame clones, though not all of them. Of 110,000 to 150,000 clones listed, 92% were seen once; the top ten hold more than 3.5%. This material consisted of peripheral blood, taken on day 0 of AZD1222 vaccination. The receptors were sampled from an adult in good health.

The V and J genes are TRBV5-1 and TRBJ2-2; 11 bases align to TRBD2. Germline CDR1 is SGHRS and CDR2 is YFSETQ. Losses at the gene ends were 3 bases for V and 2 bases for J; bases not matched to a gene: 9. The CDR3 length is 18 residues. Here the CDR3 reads CASSSGLGTSGNTGELFF. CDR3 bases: TGCGCCAGCAGCTCGGGGCTAGGGACTAGCGGTAACACCGGGGAGCTGTTTTTT.

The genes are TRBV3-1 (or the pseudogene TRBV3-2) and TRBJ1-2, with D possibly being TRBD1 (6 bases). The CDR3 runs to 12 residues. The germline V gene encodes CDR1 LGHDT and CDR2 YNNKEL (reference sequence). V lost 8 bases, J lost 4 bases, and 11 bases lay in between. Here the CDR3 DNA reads TGTGCCAGCTCAGGGGACACCTATGGCTACACCTTC. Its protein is CASSGDTYGYTF.

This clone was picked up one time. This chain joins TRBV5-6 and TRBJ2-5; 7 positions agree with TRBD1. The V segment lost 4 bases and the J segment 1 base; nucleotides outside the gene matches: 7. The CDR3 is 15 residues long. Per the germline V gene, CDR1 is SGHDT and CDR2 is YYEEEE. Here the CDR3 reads CASSIDRELQETQYF. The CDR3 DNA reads TGTGCCAGCAGCATAGACAGGGAGCTCCAAGAGACCCAGTACTTC. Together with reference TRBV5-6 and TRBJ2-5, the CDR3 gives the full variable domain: DAGVTQSPTHLIKTRGQQVTLRCSPKSGHDTVSWYQQALGQGPQFIFQYYEEEERQRGNFPDRFSGHQFPNYSSELNVNALLLGDSALYLCASSIDRELQETQYFGPGTRLLVL.

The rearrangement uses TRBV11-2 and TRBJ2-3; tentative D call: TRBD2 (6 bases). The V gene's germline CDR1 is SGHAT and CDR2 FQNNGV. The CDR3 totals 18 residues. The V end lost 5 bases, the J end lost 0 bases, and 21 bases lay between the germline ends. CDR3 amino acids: CASSAATGLQTSTDTQYF. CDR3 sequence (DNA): TGTGCCAGCAGCGCCGCGACTGGACTACAGACTAGCACAGATACGCAGTATTTT.

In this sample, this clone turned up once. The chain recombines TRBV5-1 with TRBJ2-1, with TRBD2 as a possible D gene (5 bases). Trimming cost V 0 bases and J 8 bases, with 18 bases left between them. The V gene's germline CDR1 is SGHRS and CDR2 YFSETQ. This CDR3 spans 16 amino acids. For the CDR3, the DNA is TGCGCCAGCAGCTTGGGTGTAGGTGGAGCCGGGGATGAGCAGTTCTTC. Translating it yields CASSLGVGGAGDEQFF.

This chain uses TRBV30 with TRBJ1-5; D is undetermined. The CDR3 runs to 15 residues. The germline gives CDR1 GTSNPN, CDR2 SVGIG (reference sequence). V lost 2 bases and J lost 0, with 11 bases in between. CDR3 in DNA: TGTGCCTGGAGTTCTACGGGATATAGCAATCAGCCCCAGCATTTT. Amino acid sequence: CAWSSTGYSNQPQHF.

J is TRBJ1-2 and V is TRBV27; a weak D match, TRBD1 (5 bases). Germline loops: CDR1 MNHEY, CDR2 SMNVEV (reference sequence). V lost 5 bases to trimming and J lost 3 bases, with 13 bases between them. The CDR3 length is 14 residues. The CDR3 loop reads CASSHQGGYYGYTF. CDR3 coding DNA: TGTGCCAGCAGTCACCAGGGAGGTTACTATGGCTACACCTTC.

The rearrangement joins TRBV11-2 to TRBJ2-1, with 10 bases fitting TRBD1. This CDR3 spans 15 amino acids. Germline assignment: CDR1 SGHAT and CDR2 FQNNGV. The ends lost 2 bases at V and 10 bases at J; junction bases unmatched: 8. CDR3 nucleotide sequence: TGTGCCAGCAGCTTATTTGGGACAGGGGAACGGGAGCAGTTCTTC. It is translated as CASSLFGTGEREQFF.

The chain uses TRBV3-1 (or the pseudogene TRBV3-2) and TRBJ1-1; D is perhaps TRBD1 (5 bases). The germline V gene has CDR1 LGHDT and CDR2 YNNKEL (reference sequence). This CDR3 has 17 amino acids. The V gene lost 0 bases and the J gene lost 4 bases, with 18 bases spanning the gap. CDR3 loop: CASSQESSAGGFTEAFF. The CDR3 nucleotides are TGTGCCAGCAGCCAAGAATCTTCCGCCGGGGGGTTCACTGAAGCTTTCTTT.

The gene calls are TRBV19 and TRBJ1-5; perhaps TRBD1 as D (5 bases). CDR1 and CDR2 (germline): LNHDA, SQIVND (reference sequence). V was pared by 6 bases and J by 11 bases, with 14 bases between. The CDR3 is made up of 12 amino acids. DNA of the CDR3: TGTGCCAGTAGGGGGGAGGGACGGGCCCAGCATTTT. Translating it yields CASRGEGRAQHF.

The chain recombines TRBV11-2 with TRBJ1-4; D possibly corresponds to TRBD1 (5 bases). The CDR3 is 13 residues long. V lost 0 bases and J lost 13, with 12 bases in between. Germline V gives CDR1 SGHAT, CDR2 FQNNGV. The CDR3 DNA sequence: TGTGCCAGCAGCTTAGATCGGGACCGCGGACTGTTTTTT. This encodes CASSLDRDRGLFF.

CDR3 protein: CASSHTQSPLIWEDTF. CDR3 DNA sequence: TGCGCCAGCAGCCACACCCAAAGTCCCCTTATATGGGAGGACACCTTC. The chain links TRBV4-1 to TRBJ1-2, with D uncertain. Trimming cost V 3 bases and J 12 bases, with 26 bases left between them. The CDR3 has 16 amino acids. The germline CDR1 and CDR2 sequences are MGHRA and YSYEKL.

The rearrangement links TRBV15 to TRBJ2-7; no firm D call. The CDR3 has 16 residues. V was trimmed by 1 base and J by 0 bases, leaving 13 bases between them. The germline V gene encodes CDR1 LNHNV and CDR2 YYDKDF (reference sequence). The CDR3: CATSRVIGLSSYEQYF. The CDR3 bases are TGTGCCACCAGCAGAGTGATCGGGCTGAGCTCCTACGAGCAGTACTTC.

The CDR3 sequence is CASSLDQRTDTQYF. Here the CDR3 DNA reads TGCGCCAGCAGCTTGGATCAGCGCACAGATACGCAGTATTTT. The genes are TRBV5-1 and TRBJ2-3; D uncertain. Germline V gene lookup returns CDR1 SGHRS and CDR2 YFSETQ. The CDR3 contains 14 residues. V lost 0 bases to trimming and J lost 1 base, with 6 bases between them.

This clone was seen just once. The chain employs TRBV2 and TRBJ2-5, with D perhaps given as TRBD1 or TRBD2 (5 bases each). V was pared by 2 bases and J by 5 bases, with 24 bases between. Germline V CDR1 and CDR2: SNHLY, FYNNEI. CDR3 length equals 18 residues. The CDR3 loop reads CASSEWAAAGEGTETQYF. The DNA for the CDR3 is TGTGCCAGCAGTGAATGGGCAGCAGCCGGTGAGGGGACGGAGACCCAGTACTTC. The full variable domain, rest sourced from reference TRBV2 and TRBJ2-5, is EPEVTQTPSHQVTQMGQEVILRCVPISNHLYFYWYRQILGQKVEFLVSFYNNEISEKSEIFDDQFSVERPDGSNFTLKIRSTKLEDSAMYFCASSEWAAAGEGTETQYFGPGTRLLVL.

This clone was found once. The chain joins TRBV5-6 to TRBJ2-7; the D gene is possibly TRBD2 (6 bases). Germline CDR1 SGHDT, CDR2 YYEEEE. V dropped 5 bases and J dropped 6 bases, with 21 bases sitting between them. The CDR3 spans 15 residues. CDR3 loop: CASSKTRWVSAEQYF. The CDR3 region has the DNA TGTGCCAGCAGTAAGACTAGATGGGTCTCTGCCGAGCAGTACTTC.

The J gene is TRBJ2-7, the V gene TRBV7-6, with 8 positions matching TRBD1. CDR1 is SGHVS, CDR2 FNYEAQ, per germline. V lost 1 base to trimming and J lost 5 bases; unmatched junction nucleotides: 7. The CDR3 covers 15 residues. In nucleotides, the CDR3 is TGTGCCAGCAGCTTAGTAGGGCAGGGGGCGAACGAGCAGTACTTC. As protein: CASSLVGQGANEQYF.

The CDR3 here is CASSYQIAGGYHEQYF. Here the CDR3 DNA reads TGTGCCAGCAGCTACCAAATTGCGGGAGGGTACCACGAGCAGTACTTC. The rearrangement uses TRBV5-6 and TRBJ2-7; TRBD2 agrees at 9 bases. This CDR3 region has 16 residues. V gave up 3 bases and J gave up 5 bases; unmatched junction bases: 12. Germline CDR1 SGHDT, CDR2 YYEEEE.

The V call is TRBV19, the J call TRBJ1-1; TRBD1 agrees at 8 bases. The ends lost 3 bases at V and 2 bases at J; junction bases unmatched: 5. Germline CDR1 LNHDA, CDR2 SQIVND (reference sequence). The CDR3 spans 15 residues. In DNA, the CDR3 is TGTGCCAGTAGTATTCGCGGACAGGGCAACACTGAAGCTTTCTTT. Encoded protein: CASSIRGQGNTEAFF.

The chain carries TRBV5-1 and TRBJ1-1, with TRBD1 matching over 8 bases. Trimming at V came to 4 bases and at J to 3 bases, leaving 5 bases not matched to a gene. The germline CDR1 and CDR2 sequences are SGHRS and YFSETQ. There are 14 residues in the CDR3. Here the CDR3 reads CASSLPGQDTEAFF. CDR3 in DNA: TGCGCCAGCAGCCTTCCGGGACAGGACACTGAAGCTTTCTTT. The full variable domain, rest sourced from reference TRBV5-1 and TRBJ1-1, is KAGVTQTPRYLIKTRGQQVTLSCSPISGHRSVSWYQQTPGQGLQFLFEYFSETQRNKGNFPGRFSGRQFSNSRSEMNVSTLELGDSALYLCASSLPGQDTEAFFGQGTRLTVV.

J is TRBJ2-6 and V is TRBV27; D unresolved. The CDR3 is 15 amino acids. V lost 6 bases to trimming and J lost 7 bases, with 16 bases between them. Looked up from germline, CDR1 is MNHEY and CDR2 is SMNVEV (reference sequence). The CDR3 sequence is CASRPQATRANVLTF. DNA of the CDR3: TGTGCCAGCAGACCTCAAGCCACTCGAGCCAACGTCCTGACTTTC.

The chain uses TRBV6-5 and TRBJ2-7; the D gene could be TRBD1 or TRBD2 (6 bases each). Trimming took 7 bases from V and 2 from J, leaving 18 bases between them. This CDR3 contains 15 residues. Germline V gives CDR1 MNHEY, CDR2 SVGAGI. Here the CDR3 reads CASTTAGGSTYEQYF. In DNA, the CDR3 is TGTGCCAGCACCACAGCCGGGGGCTCGACCTACGAGCAGTACTTC.

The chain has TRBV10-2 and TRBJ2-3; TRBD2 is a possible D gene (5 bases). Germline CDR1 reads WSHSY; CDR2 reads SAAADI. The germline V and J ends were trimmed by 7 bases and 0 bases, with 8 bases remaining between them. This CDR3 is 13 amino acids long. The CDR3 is CASMGGSTDTQYF. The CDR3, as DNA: TGCGCCAGCATGGGCGGGAGCACAGATACGCAGTATTTT.

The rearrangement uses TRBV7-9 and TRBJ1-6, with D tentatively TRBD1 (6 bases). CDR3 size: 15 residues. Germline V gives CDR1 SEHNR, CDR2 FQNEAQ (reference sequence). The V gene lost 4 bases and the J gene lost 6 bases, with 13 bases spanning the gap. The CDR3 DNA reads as TGTGCCAGCAGCTCCCAACAGGGTCCTAATTCACCCCTCCACTTT. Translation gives CASSSQQGPNSPLHF.

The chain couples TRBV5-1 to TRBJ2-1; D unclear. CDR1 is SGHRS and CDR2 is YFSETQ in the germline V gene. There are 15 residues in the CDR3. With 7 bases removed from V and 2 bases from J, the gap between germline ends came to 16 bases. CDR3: CASRLLAAAYNEQFF. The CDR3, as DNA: TGCGCCAGCCGACTTTTAGCAGCCGCCTACAATGAGCAGTTCTTC.

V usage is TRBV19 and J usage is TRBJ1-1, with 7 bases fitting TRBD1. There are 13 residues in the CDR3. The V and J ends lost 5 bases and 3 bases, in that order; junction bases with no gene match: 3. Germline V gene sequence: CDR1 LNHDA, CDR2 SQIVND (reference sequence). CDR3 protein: CASSSDRDTEAFF. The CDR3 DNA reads TGTGCCAGTAGTTCAGACAGGGACACTGAAGCTTTCTTT.

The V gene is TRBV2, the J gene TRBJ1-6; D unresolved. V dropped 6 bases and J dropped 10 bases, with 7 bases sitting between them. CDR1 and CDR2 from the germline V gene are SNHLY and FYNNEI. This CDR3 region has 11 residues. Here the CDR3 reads CASRERSPLHF. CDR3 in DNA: TGTGCCAGCAGGGAAAGATCACCCCTCCACTTT.

The CDR3 bases are TGTGCCAGCAGCTTAGTGCGACAGGGGTTCTACGAGCAGTACTTC. Translation gives CASSLVRQGFYEQYF. The gene calls are TRBV7-8 and TRBJ2-7, with 8 positions matching TRBD1. Germline loops: CDR1 SGHVS, CDR2 FQNEAQ. CDR3 length equals 15 residues. Trimming at V came to 1 base and at J to 3 bases, leaving 5 bases not matched to a gene.